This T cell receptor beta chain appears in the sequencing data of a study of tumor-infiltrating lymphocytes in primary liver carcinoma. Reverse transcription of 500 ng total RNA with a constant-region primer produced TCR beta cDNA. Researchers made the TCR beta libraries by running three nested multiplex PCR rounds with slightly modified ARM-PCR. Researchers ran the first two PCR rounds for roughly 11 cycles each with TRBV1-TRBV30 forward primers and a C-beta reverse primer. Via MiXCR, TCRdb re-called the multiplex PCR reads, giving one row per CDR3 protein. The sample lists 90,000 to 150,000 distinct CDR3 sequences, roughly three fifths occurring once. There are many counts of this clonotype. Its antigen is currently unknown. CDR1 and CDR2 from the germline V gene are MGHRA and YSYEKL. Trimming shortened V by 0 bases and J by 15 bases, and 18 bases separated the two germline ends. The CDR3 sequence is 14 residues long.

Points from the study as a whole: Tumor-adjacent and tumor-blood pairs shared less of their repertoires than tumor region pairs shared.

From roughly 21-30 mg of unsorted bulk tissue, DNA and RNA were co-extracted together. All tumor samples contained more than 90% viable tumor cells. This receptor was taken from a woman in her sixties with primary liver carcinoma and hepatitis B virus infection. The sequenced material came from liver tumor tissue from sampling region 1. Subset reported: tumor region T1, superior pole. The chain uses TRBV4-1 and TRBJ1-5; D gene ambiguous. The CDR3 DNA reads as TGCGCCAGCAGCCAAGATTTGCGTAGGCTCCCGTGGCATTTT. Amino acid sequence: CASSQDLRRLPWHF.